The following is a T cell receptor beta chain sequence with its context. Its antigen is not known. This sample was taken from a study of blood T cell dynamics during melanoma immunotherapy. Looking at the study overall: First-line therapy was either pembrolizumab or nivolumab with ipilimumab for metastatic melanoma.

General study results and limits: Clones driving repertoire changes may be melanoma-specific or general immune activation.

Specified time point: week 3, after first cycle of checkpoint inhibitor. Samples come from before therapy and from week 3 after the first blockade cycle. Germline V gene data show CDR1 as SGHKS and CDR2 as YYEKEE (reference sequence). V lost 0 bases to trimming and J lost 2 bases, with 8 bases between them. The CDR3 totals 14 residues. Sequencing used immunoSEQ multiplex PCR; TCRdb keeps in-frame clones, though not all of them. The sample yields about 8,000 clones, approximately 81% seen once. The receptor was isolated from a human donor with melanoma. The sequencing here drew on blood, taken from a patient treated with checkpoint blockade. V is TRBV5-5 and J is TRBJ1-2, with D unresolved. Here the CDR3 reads CASSLEGMNYGYTF. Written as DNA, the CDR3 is TGTGCCAGCAGCTTGGAGGGAATGAACTATGGCTACACCTTC.